The T cell receptor (beta chain) under discussion was sequenced for a study of shared clonotypes between healthy human individuals. The CDR3 has 15 residues. From germline, CDR1 is SGHNT and CDR2 YYREEE (reference sequence). V lost 10 bases to trimming and J lost 0 bases, with 19 bases between them. Authors' data handling: There were no quality scores in the junction-only immunoSEQ sequences, so filtering differed. Some clones are missing from TCRdb's copy, which holds only in-frame ones; the method was immunoSEQ multiplex PCR. For V, J and clone size, that table is used; D and trimming come from the DNA. The sample records about 680,000 clones, about three quarters being singletons. Whole-study findings and limits: Collection of samples was limited to blood; tissue repertoires likely differ.

To note about this clone: The antigen is undetermined.

The V and J genes are TRBV5-4 and TRBJ1-1; D possibly corresponds to TRBD1 (5 bases). Sequenced sample: memory CD4+ T cells sorted from blood. This sample's subset: CD45RA-negative fraction. This sequence was found in a woman aged 30 to 39 in good health. CDR3 nucleotide sequence: TGTGCCTTTAGGGTTTCGGGGGGAATGAACACTGAAGCTTTCTTT. Amino acid sequence: CAFRVSGGMNTEAFF.